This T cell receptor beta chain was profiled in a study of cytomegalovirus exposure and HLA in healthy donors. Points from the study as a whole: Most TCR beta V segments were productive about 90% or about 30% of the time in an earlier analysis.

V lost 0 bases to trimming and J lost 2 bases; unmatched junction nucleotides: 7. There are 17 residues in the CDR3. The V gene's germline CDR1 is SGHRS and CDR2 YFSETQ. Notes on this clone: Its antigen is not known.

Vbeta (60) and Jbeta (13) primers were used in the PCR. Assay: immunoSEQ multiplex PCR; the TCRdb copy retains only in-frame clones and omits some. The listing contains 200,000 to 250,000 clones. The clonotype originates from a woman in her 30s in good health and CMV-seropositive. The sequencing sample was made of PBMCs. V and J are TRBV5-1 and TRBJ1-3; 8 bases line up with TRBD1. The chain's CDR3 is CASSLEGDRRPGNTIYF. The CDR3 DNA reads TGCGCCAGCAGCTTGGAAGGGGACAGGCGTCCTGGAAACACCATATATTTT.